A selection of T cell receptor beta chains follows, all from one sample in a study of tumor-infiltrating lymphocytes in primary liver carcinoma. TCRdb analysed the multiplex PCR reads with MiXCR anew, one entry per CDR3 protein. This table holds 90,000 to 150,000 distinct CDR3 sequences, under 70% found once. Sequencing input: tumor-adjacent normal liver tissue. Receptors originate from a woman aged 55-75 years with primary liver carcinoma and hepatitis B virus infection. CDR3s include the opening cysteine and the closing phenylalanine or tryptophan. A D gene is named only where the DNA matches it firmly. Clone size appears in some rows only: once, few, many, or a class for an expanded clone.

J: TRBJ2-1; D: .; V: TRBV13; size: many; length: 15; DNA: TGTGCCAGCAGGCAAGCGGGCCGCTCCTACAATGAGCAGTTCTTC; CDR3: CASRQAGRSYNEQFF
J: TRBJ2-3; D: TRBD2; V: TRBV6-6; size: many; length: 17; DNA: TGTGCCAGCAGTTACTCCGGAGGGACTAGCGGCACAGATACGCAGTATTTT; CDR3: CASSYSGGTSGTDTQYF
J: TRBJ1-3; D: .; V: TRBV5-1; size: many; length: 13; DNA: TGCGCCAGCAGCTTCTCCCGCGGAGACACCATATATTTT; CDR3: CASSFSRGDTIYF
J: TRBJ2-3; D: .; V: TRBV12-3/TRBV12-4; size: medium-sized; length: 15; DNA: TGTGCCAGCAGTCACTCGCTCCTGATTGCAGATACGCAGTATTTT; CDR3: CASSHSLLIADTQYF
J: TRBJ2-7; D: .; V: TRBV5-4; size: .; length: 15; DNA: TGTGCCAGCAGCTTGGTACCGCTAGAGGGAGAAGAGCAGTACTTC; CDR3: CASSLVPLEGEEQYF
J: TRBJ2-5; D: .; V: TRBV5-1; size: .; length: 19; DNA: TGCGCCAGCAGCTTGCGGACCAGGATCATTAGCGGAGGCCAAGAGACCCAATACTTC; CDR3: CASSLRTRIISGGQETQYF
J: TRBJ1-1; D: TRBD1; V: TRBV29-1; size: .; length: 13; DNA: TGCAGCGTTGAAAGGGGGCGGAACACTGAAGCTTTCTTT; CDR3: CSVERGRNTEAFF
J: TRBJ2-7; D: .; V: TRBV5-1; size: once; length: 13; DNA: TGCGCCAGTAGCTTGAGGGGGGGTCTCGATCAGTACTTC; CDR3: CASSLRGGLDQYF
J: TRBJ1-5; D: .; V: TRBV4-1; size: few; length: 15; DNA: TGCACCAGCAGCCAAGAAAACAAGGGCAGTCAGCCCCAGCATTTT; CDR3: CTSSQENKGSQPQHF
J: TRBJ2-3; D: .; V: TRBV11-1; size: many; length: 13; DNA: TGTGCCAGCAGCTTTATTGGTAAAGATACGCAGTATTTT; CDR3: CASSFIGKDTQYF
J: TRBJ2-5; D: .; V: TRBV20-1; size: .; length: 13; DNA: TGCAGTGCTAGATTAGCGGTTCAAGAGACCCAGTACTTC; CDR3: CSARLAVQETQYF
J: TRBJ1-6; D: TRBD1; V: TRBV14; size: many; length: 14; DNA: TGTGCCAGCAGTGAAGGACAGGAGAATTCACCCCTCCACTTT; CDR3: CASSEGQENSPLHF
J: TRBJ1-6; D: .; V: TRBV4-1; size: .; length: 13; DNA: TGCACCAGCAGTCAAGACGGGGGCCGGCCCCTCCACTTT; CDR3: CTSSQDGGRPLHF
J: TRBJ2-3; D: TRBD2; V: TRBV29-1; size: .; length: 11; DNA: TGCAACGTGGCGGGCTGGGAGGGAGTATATTTT; CDR3: CNVAGWEGVYF
J: TRBJ2-1; D: .; V: TRBV29-1; size: .; length: 13; DNA: TGCAGCGTTGGACAGGTGGCATACAATGAGCAGATCTTC; CDR3: CSVGQVAYNEQIF
J: TRBJ1-5; D: .; V: TRBV6-5; size: many; length: 16; DNA: TGTGCCAGCAGGGCCCTAGGGGGATCTAGCAATCAGCCCCAGCATTTT; CDR3: CASRALGGSSNQPQHF
J: TRBJ2-3; D: .; V: TRBV4-1; size: .; length: 17; DNA: TGCTCCAGCAGCCAAAAGAACTCGGGAAAGGGCACAGATACGCAGTATTTT; CDR3: CSSSQKNSGKGTDTQYF
J: TRBJ2-1; D: .; V: TRBV11-3; size: .; length: 15; DNA: TGTACCAGCAGCTTAGGGGCCCAGGGTCACGAGGAGCAGTTCTTC; CDR3: CTSSLGAQGHEEQFF
J: TRBJ2-4; D: .; V: TRBV13; size: .; length: 14; DNA: TGTGCCAGCAGGCCGCAGGGAGGAGAAAACATTAAGTACTTC; CDR3: CASRPQGGENIKYF
J: TRBJ2-1; D: .; V: TRBV29-1; size: .; length: 14; DNA: TGCAGCGCAATCCATCGGGGGGCACCCAATGAGCAGTTCTTC; CDR3: CSAIHRGAPNEQFF
J: TRBJ1-5; D: .; V: TRBV6-5; size: .; length: 16; DNA: TGTGCCAGCAGACCCCGTCAGGGGCTAACCTATCAGCCCCAGCATTTT; CDR3: CASRPRQGLTYQPQHF
J: TRBJ1-1; D: TRBD1; V: TRBV12-3/TRBV12-4; size: many; length: 14; DNA: TGTGCCAGCAGTCGAACAGGGGGGGGGACTGAAGCTTTCTTT; CDR3: CASSRTGGGTEAFF
J: TRBJ1-2; D: .; V: TRBV29-1; size: .; length: 15; DNA: TGCAGCGTCGCCGTCTCAGGGATGGGATTTTATGGCTACACCTTC; CDR3: CSVAVSGMGFYGYTF
J: TRBJ1-5; D: TRBD1; V: TRBV6-1; size: .; length: 15; DNA: TGTGCCACCCTGGGGACAGGGGTGCGGGGCCAACCCCAGCTTTTT; CDR3: CATLGTGVRGQPQLF
J: TRBJ2-5; D: .; V: TRBV20-1; size: .; length: 14; DNA: TGCAGTGCTAGAGTATTAGGCACCCAAGAGACCCAGTACTTC; CDR3: CSARVLGTQETQYF
J: TRBJ2-6; D: .; V: TRBV11-1; size: .; length: 15; DNA: TGTGCCAGCAGCTCCTCGGGGGTTGGGGCCAACGTCCTGACTTTC; CDR3: CASSSSGVGANVLTF
J: TRBJ2-1; D: TRBD2; V: TRBV7-8; size: few; length: 15; DNA: TGTGCCAGCAGCACCATCAGAGGGAGGGTCAATGAGCAGTTCTTC; CDR3: CASSTIRGRVNEQFF
J: TRBJ2-1; D: .; V: TRBV20-1; size: .; length: 12; DNA: TGCAGTGCTAGAGATAGGGTGGCTGAGCAGTTCTTC; CDR3: CSARDRVAEQFF
J: TRBJ2-7; D: TRBD2; V: TRBV4-1; size: .; length: 17; DNA: TGCGCCAGCAGACAAGACGGACGGTGTGCTCGGGACTACGAGCGGTACTTC; CDR3: CASRQDGRCARDYERYF
J: TRBJ1-1; D: .; V: TRBV28; size: .; length: 13; DNA: TGTGCCAGCATCCTCGGACAGAACACTGAAGCTTTCTTT; CDR3: CASILGQNTEAFF
J: TRBJ2-3; D: TRBD1; V: TRBV29-1; size: .; length: 15; DNA: TGCAGCGTTGAGGGACAGGGGAGGAGCACAGATACGCAATATTTT; CDR3: CSVEGQGRSTDTQYF
J: TRBJ2-1; D: TRBD2; V: TRBV12-3/TRBV12-4; size: .; length: 18; DNA: TGTGCCAGTAGTTTAGAGGCAGGGTCGGGACTAGCGTACAATGAGCAGTTCTTC; CDR3: CASSLEAGSGLAYNEQFF
J: TRBJ1-6; D: .; V: TRBV6-1; size: .; length: 18; DNA: TGTGCCAGCACTGATGGCCGGGACAAGAGCTCCTATAGTTCACCCCTCCACTTT; CDR3: CASTDGRDKSSYSSPLHF
J: TRBJ2-3; D: .; V: TRBV11-1; size: once; length: 14; DNA: TGTGCCAGCAGCCCCGTTAGCGGCACAGATACGCATTATTTT; CDR3: CASSPVSGTDTHYF
J: TRBJ1-5; D: .; V: TRBV6-1; size: .; length: 14; DNA: TGTGCCAGCAGCGCGACATGGAGAAGTCAGCCCCAGCATTTT; CDR3: CASSATWRSQPQHF
J: TRBJ2-2; D: .; V: TRBV4-2; size: .; length: 15; DNA: TGTGCCAGCAGCCCCCGATTACACCCGGTCGGGGAGCTGTTTTTT; CDR3: CASSPRLHPVGELFF
J: TRBJ1-1; D: .; V: TRBV29-1; size: many; length: 14; DNA: TGCAGCGCTGGAAAACCGGGGCCCGGACGAAGGGCTTTCTTT; CDR3: CSAGKPGPGRRAFF
J: TRBJ2-2; D: .; V: TRBV5-6; size: many; length: 14; DNA: TGTGCCAGCAGCCGGGACTTGTGGATCGGGGAGCTGTTTTTT; CDR3: CASSRDLWIGELFF
J: TRBJ2-6; D: TRBD1; V: TRBV7-8; size: .; length: 17; DNA: TGTGCCAGCAGCATAGGTACGCCAAGACAGGGGGCCAACCTCCTGACTTTC; CDR3: CASSIGTPRQGANLLTF
J: TRBJ1-2; D: .; V: TRBV29-1; size: .; length: 12; DNA: TGCGGCGTTCCCAGGTGCTGGTATGGCTACACCTTC; CDR3: CGVPRCWYGYTF
J: TRBJ1-1; D: TRBD1; V: TRBV6-1; size: .; length: 15; DNA: TGTGCCAGTAGTTTTTTAGGACAGGGGCCTGCCGAAGCTTTCTTT; CDR3: CASSFLGQGPAEAFF
J: TRBJ2-3; D: .; V: TRBV11-2; size: .; length: 12; DNA: TGTGTCAGCAGTCACCCGCGAGATGCGCAGTATTTT; CDR3: CVSSHPRDAQYF
J: TRBJ2-1; D: TRBD2; V: TRBV12-3/TRBV12-4; size: once; length: 18; DNA: TGTGCCAGCAGTTTGGAGCGGGAGAGCCGCCGGTCCTACAATGAGCAGTTCTTC; CDR3: CASSLERESRRSYNEQFF
J: TRBJ2-5; D: .; V: TRBV7-9; size: many; length: 12; DNA: TGTGCCAGCAGCTTAGCAGACAGGACCCAGTACTTC; CDR3: CASSLADRTQYF
J: TRBJ2-1; D: TRBD2; V: TRBV24-1; size: .; length: 15; DNA: TGTGCCACCAGTGATACCGTAGCGGGAGTGGGTGAGCAGTTCTTC; CDR3: CATSDTVAGVGEQFF
J: TRBJ1-1; D: TRBD1; V: TRBV11-2; size: medium-sized; length: 15; DNA: TGTGCCAGCAGCCCAGCGGACAGGGTGAACACTGAAGCTTTCTTT; CDR3: CASSPADRVNTEAFF
J: TRBJ1-1; D: .; V: TRBV6-5; size: .; length: 16; DNA: TGTGCCAGCAGTTACGATTTGGGAGACACGATGACTGAAACTTTCTTT; CDR3: CASSYDLGDTMTETFF
J: TRBJ2-1; D: .; V: TRBV11-1; size: .; length: 13; DNA: TGTGCCAGCAGCGCTGGTGCGTCGAATGAGCAGCTCTTC; CDR3: CASSAGASNEQLF
J: TRBJ1-1; D: TRBD1; V: TRBV29-1; size: .; length: 14; DNA: TGCAGTGTTAGGGCTACACAGGGGGCCTCTGACGCTTTCTTT; CDR3: CSVRATQGASDAFF
J: TRBJ1-5; D: .; V: TRBV7-8; size: many; length: 17; DNA: TGTGCCAGCAGCTTAGCCGCCAAACGACTTCTCAATCAGCCCCAGCATTTT; CDR3: CASSLAAKRLLNQPQHF
J: TRBJ1-5; D: .; V: TRBV19; size: few; length: 17; DNA: TGTGCCAGTAGTATGTTTGGGACACAGTATAGCAATCAGCCCCAGCATTTT; CDR3: CASSMFGTQYSNQPQHF
J: TRBJ2-3; D: .; V: TRBV12-3/TRBV12-4; size: many; length: 20; DNA: TGTGCCAGCAGTCTGTGGACAGCCGCTTTGCCCCCTGACTTCACAGATACGCAGTATTTT; CDR3: CASSLWTAALPPDFTDTQYF
J: TRBJ2-7; D: .; V: TRBV4-1; size: .; length: 10; DNA: TGCGCCACTGGGAATTACGATCAGTACTTC; CDR3: CATGNYDQYF